The clone carrying this T cell receptor (beta chain) was counted a few times. This sample stems from a study of T cells in Graves' hyperthyroidism and ophthalmopathy. Patients were excluded for uncontrolled infection, other autoimmune disease, pregnancy or lactation. RNA transcripts served as the template for amplifying TCR beta CDR3 regions. The TCR CDR3 was amplified in a first-round RT-PCR using the HTBI primer set. MiXCR, run by TCRdb on the multiplex PCR reads, gives a single entry per CDR3 protein. The data hold about half a million distinct CDR3 sequences, with 22% observed a single time. Trimming pared 5 bases from V and 7 bases from J, leaving 17 bases between. From germline, CDR1 is SGHVS and CDR2 FQNEAQ. This CDR3 region has 15 residues.

The source of this sequence is a woman aged 70 to 79 with Graves' ophthalmopathy. This chain joins TRBV7-8 and TRBJ1-4; a possible D gene is TRBD1 (5 bases). The sequencing input was blood. The DNA for the CDR3 is TGTGCCAGCAGCGTGGGCCAGGGTGTAGGTGAAAAACTGTTTTTT. Translating gives CASSVGQGVGEKLFF.